This TCR beta chain appears in the sequencing data of a study of stem cell transplantation in POMP-related autoinflammatory disease. This clone was counted a few times. The germline gives CDR1 SEHNR, CDR2 FQNEAQ (reference sequence). The CDR3 has 14 amino acids. V was trimmed by 5 bases and J by 2 bases, leaving 12 bases between them. Assay used: immunoSEQ multiplex PCR; TCRdb lists only in-frame clones, some missing. The table has fewer than 1,500 clones, over 65% seen once; the top ten hold 13%. The sequenced sample was CD8+ T cells from PBMCs. This receptor was identified in a human donor in good health. The chain employs TRBV7-9 and TRBJ1-1; no reliable D call. For the CDR3, the DNA is TGTGCCAGCAGCCCCGTCGTAGCTAACACTGAAGCTTTCTTT. Translated: CASSPVVANTEAFF.